This passage covers 11 T cell receptor beta chains from one sample sequenced in a study of vaccination and CD4 T cells after COVID-19. Sample treatment: approximately nine-day PBMC culture with coronavirus spike peptide pools or control peptides (ViraFEST assay). Oncomine TCR Beta short-read sequencing was applied to DNA from cultured CD4+ T cells. TCRdb used MiXCR to reprocess the PCR reads, holding one entry per CDR3 protein. Here the sample spans approximately 6,400 distinct CDR3 sequences, just under 75% being singletons. Antigens for these TCRs are unknown. The sample was CD4+ T cells from blood, cultured in vitro. The receptors shown here come from a human donor who had recovered from COVID-19.

The chain combines TRBV7-2 with TRBJ2-7; 7 nucleotides agree with TRBD1. Germline assignment: CDR1 SGHTA and CDR2 FQGNSA. V lost 2 bases and J lost 8; bases outside the gene matches: 21. This CDR3 spans 18 amino acids. The CDR3 sequence: CASSLRRTTGDPRLKQYF. The CDR3 region has the DNA TGTGCCAGCAGCTTACGGCGTACTACAGGGGATCCCAGACTTAAGCAGTACTTC.

The rearrangement links TRBV2 to TRBJ2-5; D may be TRBD2 (6 bases). The CDR3 totals 16 residues. V was trimmed by 7 bases and J by 0 bases, leaving 18 bases between them. Germline V gene sequence: CDR1 SNHLY, CDR2 FYNNEI. CDR3 DNA: TGTGCCAGCACCCTAGATAGCGGTTCAAACCAAGAGACCCAGTACTTC. Residues: CASTLDSGSNQETQYF.

The rearrangement uses TRBV7-3 and TRBJ1-1, with TRBD1 matching over 8 bases. V lost 4 bases and J lost 7; bases outside the gene matches: 11. Germline CDR1 reads SGHTA; CDR2 reads FQGTGA. The CDR3 spans 15 residues. The CDR3 DNA reads TGTGCCAGCAGCTCGCAGAGACAGGGGCCTCATGAAGCTTTCTTT. As protein: CASSSQRQGPHEAFF.

The chain has TRBV7-2 and TRBJ1-1; D unclear. V lost 2 bases and J lost 1, with 8 bases in between. Per the germline V gene, CDR1 is SGHTA and CDR2 is FQGNSA. The CDR3 consists of 14 residues. CDR3: CASSLFGENTEAFF. The CDR3 nucleotides are TGTGCCAGCAGCTTATTCGGAGAGAACACTGAAGCTTTCTTT.

This sequence joins TRBV20-1 and TRBJ2-5, with D perhaps TRBD2 (6 bases). CDR3 length: 13 amino acids. Trimming took off 4 bases at V and 5 bases at J, with 14 bases between the two ends. Germline lookup yields CDR1 DFQATT and CDR2 SNEGSKA (reference sequence). For the CDR3, the DNA is TGCAGTGCTACCCGGGGGAGAGGGGAGACCCAGTACTTC. Translation gives CSATRGRGETQYF.

The CDR3 nucleotides are TGTGCCACCAGCATCGGGGACAGCTACGGCTACACCTTC. Its protein product is CATSIGDSYGYTF. The V gene is TRBV15, the J gene TRBJ1-2; TRBD1 aligns across 7 bases. Germline V gives CDR1 LNHNV, CDR2 YYDKDF (reference sequence). The CDR3 contains 13 residues. V gave up 4 bases and J gave up 8 bases; unmatched junction bases: 7.

The chain recombines TRBV15 with TRBJ2-3; TRBD2 agrees at 9 bases. V dropped 2 bases and J dropped 5; count of bases not matched to a gene: 8. Germline assignment: CDR1 LNHNV and CDR2 YYDKDF (reference sequence). This CDR3 is built from 16 residues. The CDR3 reads CATSRLIAGVVDTQYF. The CDR3 DNA reads as TGTGCCACCAGCAGATTAATAGCGGGGGTGGTAGATACGCAGTATTTT.

The chain combines TRBV20-1 with TRBJ2-1, with a tentative D call TRBD2 (6 bases). Germline CDR1 DFQATT, CDR2 SNEGSKA (reference sequence). Trimming shortened V by 7 bases and J by 0 bases, and 13 bases separated the two germline ends. CDR3 length equals 14 residues. As DNA, the CDR3 is TGCAGTGGGAGGGGAGTGGGCTCCTACAATGAGCAGTTCTTC. This sequence encodes CSGRGVGSYNEQFF.

The rearrangement joins TRBV6-2 or TRBV6-3 to TRBJ2-7; 10 nucleotides match TRBD1. The germline V gene encodes CDR1 MNHEY and CDR2 SVGEGT. V dropped 11 bases and J dropped 6; count of bases not matched to a gene: 13. CDR3 size: 14 residues. The CDR3 bases are TGTGCCGTAGCAGAGAGACAGGGGGCGTCCGAGCAGTACTTC. Amino acid sequence: CAVAERQGASEQYF.

This clonotype was recorded a few times. CDR3 in amino acids: CSARAGQGLDEQFF. CDR3 nucleotide sequence: TGCAGTGCTAGAGCGGGACAGGGGTTGGATGAGCAGTTCTTC. The gene calls are TRBV20-1 and TRBJ2-1; 10 nucleotides line up with TRBD1. This CDR3 has 14 amino acids. Trimming cost V 1 base and J 8 bases; bases outside gene matches: 5. Per the germline V gene, CDR1 is DFQATT and CDR2 is SNEGSKA (reference sequence).

This clonotype was seen only a few times. The chain combines TRBV15 with TRBJ1-5; D possibly corresponds to TRBD1 (5 bases). This CDR3 region has 16 residues. V lost 0 bases and J 2 bases, leaving 11 bases between the germline ends. The germline CDR1 and CDR2 sequences are LNHNV and YYDKDF (reference sequence). CDR3 DNA: TGTGCCACCAGCAGAGATTACGGGGGACGCAATCAGCCCCAGCATTTT. The encoded protein is CATSRDYGGRNQPQHF.